This T cell receptor beta chain is from a study of blood T cells in healthy people across ages. Study findings and constraints: Versus aged donors, long-lived donors had higher diversity and more naive CD4+ cells.

A remark on this clonotype: Its cognate antigen is unknown.

A J-beta primer mix and a sample-barcoded 5' primer were used in a second PCR of about 6 to 12 cycles. TCRdb analysed the 5' RACE reads with MiXCR anew, one entry per CDR3 protein. The data show around 940,000 distinct CDR3 sequences, with about 53% seen just once and roughly 23% held by the top ten. Sequencing was carried out using blood. The source is a woman aged 60-70 years in good health.

For the CDR3, the DNA is TGTGCCAGCAGCTTACCGGGACAGGGTTTCTATGGCTACACCTTC. Protein: CASSLPGQGFYGYTF. This chain uses TRBV7-9 with TRBJ1-2; 9 nucleotides agree with TRBD1. V trimming: 2 bases; J trimming: 4 bases; junction bases outside the gene matches: 5. CDR3 length equals 15 residues. The V gene's germline CDR1 is SEHNR and CDR2 FQNEAQ (reference sequence).